This record concerns one T cell receptor (beta chain) sequence. This entry is derived from a study of human T cells and chemical hapten exposure. TCRdb processed the RACE reads anew with MiXCR; each CDR3 protein has one entry. The sample contains 110,000 or so distinct CDR3 sequences, roughly a tenth of which appear only once. The CDR3 spans 14 residues. V shed 7 bases and J 6 bases; nucleotides not matched to a gene: 8. Germline CDR1 and CDR2: MRHNA and SNTAGT. The time point: patch test 2, 6 weeks after DPC sensitization. Treatment in this sample: therapeutic diphenylcyclopropenone sensitization with weekly scalp DPC.

The material was whole blood, obtained in connection with sensitization to the hapten diphenylcyclopropenone (DPC). The receptor was isolated from a woman aged 40 to 50 with alopecia areata. Some clones in this sample may be carry-over from other donors' samples. V usage is TRBV6-4 and J usage is TRBJ1-5, with 8 nucleotides matching TRBD1. CDR3 region: CASKGQEEVQPQHF. The CDR3 bases are TGTGCCAGCAAGGGACAGGAAGAGGTTCAGCCCCAGCATTTT.